A single T cell receptor (beta chain) is shown here with its context. The antigen is undetermined. The sample holds other DNA sequences that translate to the same CDR3. Separate from the approximately 670-subject first cohort was the approximately 110-subject validation cohort, to which the donors belonged. This entry comes from a study of cytomegalovirus exposure and HLA in healthy donors. Overall study context: In a later analysis, it was reported that the roughly 120 validation repertoires had been produced on the same platform as the 500 to 850 repertoires belonging to the first cohort.

General study points: Rarity held for most TCR sequences, but there were some public TCRs that occurred in many donors. Cytomegalovirus status was reportedly diagnosed by the classifier with high sensitivity and specificity.

TCRdb's copy holds only in-frame clones and misses some; the assay was immunoSEQ multiplex PCR. In the table there are tens of thousands of clones, roughly 96% of which are singletons. CDR3 length equals 14 residues. Germline V CDR1 and CDR2: SGDLS, YYNGEE. The V end was cut by 3 bases, the J end by 0 bases, with 9 bases between. The source material was PBMCs. This TCR was sampled from a young man in good health and CMV-seronegative. V and J are TRBV9 and TRBJ1-1, with a possible D match to TRBD1 (5 bases). CDR3 bases: TGTGCCAGCAGCGGGGGGGGGTTGAACACTGAAGCTTTCTTT. This gives the protein CASSGGGLNTEAFF.